The 18 T cell receptor beta chains in this list originate from one sample, sequenced in a study of T cell changes during pregnancy in multiple sclerosis. Measured with immunoSEQ multiplex PCR; TCRdb has only the in-frame clones, and not every one. Altogether some 29,000 clones are present, around 91% being singletons, with the ten largest covering about 4.3%. Sequenced material: CD8+ T cells from peripheral blood mononuclear cells, taken in the second trimester of pregnancy. The receptors stem from a female donor in good health, enrolled as a control in a pregnancy study.

V usage is TRBV27 and J usage is TRBJ1-6; TRBD1 matches at 7 bases. CDR3 length: 15 residues. CDR1 is MNHEY and CDR2 is SMNVEV in the germline V gene (reference sequence). With V trimmed by 5 bases and J by 10 bases, 11 bases remained unmatched. The CDR3 here is CASSPGTALISPLHF. In nucleotides, the CDR3 is TGTGCCAGCAGTCCGGGGACAGCACTCATCTCACCCCTCCACTTT.

The CDR3 bases are TGCAGCGTGGAGACGGGTCAGGGCGCAGATACGCAGTATTTT. It encodes CSVETGQGADTQYF. The rearrangement uses TRBV29-1 and TRBJ2-3, with D maybe TRBD1 (5 bases). The ends were cut back, 6 bases at V and 4 bases at J, with 17 bases in the middle. The germline gives CDR1 SQVTM, CDR2 ANQGSEA. The CDR3 is 14 amino acids.

The gene calls are TRBV5-6 and TRBJ2-4; a weak D match, TRBD1 (5 bases). V shed 4 bases and J shed 6 bases, with 17 bases lying between them. The germline V gene encodes CDR1 SGHDT and CDR2 YYEEEE. This CDR3 has 15 residues. CDR3 nucleotide sequence: TGTGCCAGCAGCCCCAAAGGGGCAGGAACAAACATTCAGTACTTC. Residues: CASSPKGAGTNIQYF.

This clone is judged medium-sized. The chain recombines TRBV7-9 with TRBJ1-1; D gene unclear. The V end lost 1 base, the J end lost 0 bases, and 15 bases lay between the germline ends. Per germline, CDR1 SEHNR and CDR2 FQNEAQ (reference sequence). This CDR3 comprises 17 residues. The CDR3 is CASSLVSPTTMNTEAFF. The DNA of the CDR3 is TGTGCCAGCAGCTTAGTCAGTCCCACTACCATGAACACTGAAGCTTTCTTT.

This chain connects TRBV27 to TRBJ2-6; D might be TRBD1 (5 bases). V dropped 5 bases and J dropped 1 base, with 12 bases sitting between them. The CDR3 has 16 amino acids. The germline gives CDR1 MNHEY, CDR2 SMNVEV (reference sequence). Here the CDR3 DNA reads TGTGCCAGCAGTGGGGCGCTAGGTTCTGGGGCCAACGTCCTGACTTTC. This gives the protein CASSGALGSGANVLTF.

This clone was seen only once. The rearrangement joins TRBV4-3 to TRBJ1-1, with D unclear. The CDR3 has 15 amino acids. Per the germline V gene, CDR1 is LGHNA and CDR2 is YSLEER. V lost 0 bases, J lost 1 base, and 9 bases lay in between. This CDR3 is CASSQDSRSNTEAFF. The CDR3 nucleotides are TGCGCCAGCAGCCAAGATAGCCGGTCGAACACTGAAGCTTTCTTT.

The chain uses TRBV30 and TRBJ1-2; D gene uncertain. The V and J ends lost 0 bases and 8 bases respectively, with 7 bases between them. The V gene's germline CDR1 is GTSNPN and CDR2 SVGIG (reference sequence). This CDR3 spans 11 amino acids. The CDR3 reads CAWSVARGYTF. CDR3 nucleotides: TGTGCCTGGAGTGTAGCCCGGGGCTACACCTTC.

This chain links TRBV9 with TRBJ1-1; possible D gene TRBD1, 6 bases. The CDR3 runs 13 residues. Germline-derived CDR1 and CDR2 are SGDLS and YYNGEE. Trimming shortened V by 5 bases and J by 2 bases, and 10 bases separated the two germline ends. The CDR3 sequence: CASSRGGNTEAFF. The CDR3 coding sequence is TGTGCCAGCAGTAGGGGGGGCAACACTGAAGCTTTCTTT.

This clone was seen a single time. The CDR3 sequence: CASSLAGRSYEQYF. The CDR3 nucleotides are TGTGCCAGCAGCTTAGCGGGCCGCTCCTACGAGCAGTACTTC. V and J are TRBV7-9 and TRBJ2-7; D is undetermined. The CDR3 spans 14 residues. Germline V CDR1 and CDR2: SEHNR, FQNEAQ (reference sequence). The V end lost 0 bases, the J end lost 0 bases, and 6 bases lay between the germline ends.

CDR3: CASSPGQLYGYTF. The CDR3 DNA sequence: TGTGCCAGCAGCCCCGGACAGCTCTATGGCTACACCTTC. The chain combines TRBV6-1 with TRBJ1-2; D possibly corresponds to TRBD1 (6 bases). Germline V gives CDR1 MNHNS, CDR2 SASEGT. The CDR3 runs to 13 residues. Trimming left V 6 bases short and J 4 bases short, with 12 bases between.

Only one count was recorded for this clone. The chain employs TRBV6-5 and TRBJ2-7, with 10 bases that match TRBD2. The CDR3 sequence is 14 residues long. J gave up 4 bases and V 7 bases, and 7 bases lay outside the gene matches. Germline V gene sequence: CDR1 MNHEY, CDR2 SVGAGI. The CDR3 region is CASKEAGGLYEQYF. The CDR3 nucleotides are TGTGCCAGCAAAGAAGCGGGGGGGCTGTACGAGCAGTACTTC.

The chain combines TRBV19 with TRBJ1-6; D possibly corresponds to TRBD1 (5 bases). V lost 9 bases, J lost 4 bases, and 19 bases lay in between. This CDR3 contains 16 residues. Germline V gives CDR1 LNHDA, CDR2 SQIVND (reference sequence). The CDR3 here is CASAPVGLSYNSPLHF. CDR3 DNA sequence: TGTGCCAGCGCTCCGGTGGGGCTATCGTATAATTCACCCCTCCACTTT.

This clone has just one count. One end of the junction fails to match germline, which may point to a read error. The rearrangement links TRBV4-2 to TRBJ2-3, with 12 bases that match TRBD2. The CDR3 totals 18 residues. CDR1 and CDR2 from the germline V gene are LGHNA and YNFKEQ. The CDR3 DNA reads as TGTGCCAGCAACCAAGAGGTAGCTAGCGGGGGGGCCGCAGATACGCAGTATTTT. It is translated as CASNQEVASGGAADTQYF.

The chain carries TRBV5-3 and TRBJ1-1, with a tentative D call TRBD1 (5 bases). TRBV5-3 is labeled an ORF, and its function is uncertain. Trimming pared 0 bases from V and 2 bases from J, leaving 8 bases between. The CDR3 is 14 residues long. CDR3 protein: CARSLDRYNTEAFF. In nucleotides, the CDR3 is TGTGCCAGAAGCTTGGACAGGTACAACACTGAAGCTTTCTTT.

The rearrangement joins TRBV19 to TRBJ2-1; no firm D call. Germline V CDR1 and CDR2: LNHDA, SQIVND (reference sequence). Trimming pared 1 base from V and 7 bases from J, leaving 11 bases between. There are 14 residues in the CDR3. CDR3 nucleotide sequence: TGTGCCAGTAGTATAGGGCAGCCGGAGAATGAGCAGTTCTTC. As protein: CASSIGQPENEQFF.

The chain combines TRBV2 with TRBJ2-7, with 8 bases lining up with TRBD1. The germline gives CDR1 SNHLY, CDR2 FYNNEI. This CDR3 is 12 amino acids long. V shed 10 bases and J 5 bases; nucleotides not matched to a gene: 7. The CDR3 spells CATSGTGDEQYF. DNA of the CDR3: TGTGCCACCTCCGGGACAGGCGACGAGCAGTACTTC.

Only one count was recorded for this clone. The chain combines TRBV7-2 with TRBJ2-1, with D uncertain. Germline CDR1 reads SGHTA; CDR2 reads FQGNSA. The CDR3 contains 13 residues. The V and J ends lost 1 base and 5 bases respectively, with 6 bases between them. This chain's CDR3 is CASSLGQNNEQFF. CDR3 nucleotide sequence: TGTGCCAGCAGCTTAGGGCAGAACAATGAGCAGTTCTTC. Using reference TRBV7-2 and TRBJ2-1 for the parts outside the CDR3, the full variable domain is GAGVSQSPSNKVTEKGKDVELRCDPISGHTALYWYRQSLGQGLEFLIYFQGNSAPDKSGLPSDRFSAERTGGSVSTLTIQRTQQEDSAVYLCASSLGQNNEQFFGPGTRLTVL.

This rearrangement joins TRBV7-9 to TRBJ2-2; TRBD1 matches 9 bases. From germline, CDR1 is SEHNR and CDR2 FQNEAQ (reference sequence). Trimming cost V 2 bases and J 5 bases; bases outside gene matches: 3. The CDR3 is 15 residues long. CDR3 DNA sequence: TGTGCCAGCAGCTTAATAGACAGGGGGACCGGGGAGCTGTTTTTT. It translates to CASSLIDRGTGELFF.